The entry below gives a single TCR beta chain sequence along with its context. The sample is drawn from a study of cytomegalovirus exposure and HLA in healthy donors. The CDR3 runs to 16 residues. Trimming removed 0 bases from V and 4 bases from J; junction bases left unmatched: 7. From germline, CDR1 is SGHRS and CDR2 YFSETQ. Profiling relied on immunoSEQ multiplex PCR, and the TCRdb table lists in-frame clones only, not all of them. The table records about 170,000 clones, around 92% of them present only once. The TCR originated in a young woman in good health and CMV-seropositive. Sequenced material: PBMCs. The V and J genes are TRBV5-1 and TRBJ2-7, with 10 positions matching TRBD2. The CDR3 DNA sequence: TGCGCCAGCAGCTTGGGCCGAAGCGGGAGGGCGTACGAGCAGTACTTC. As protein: CASSLGRSGRAYEQYF.